These 30 T cell receptor beta chains were all obtained from the same sample, sequenced in a study of cytomegalovirus exposure and HLA in healthy donors. Use of 60 Vbeta and 13 Jbeta primers characterized the PCR. Profiling relied on immunoSEQ multiplex PCR, and the TCRdb table lists in-frame clones only, not all of them. The table includes under 200,000 clones, 68% detected once. Sequenced: PBMCs. The source of these receptors is a man aged 50-59 years in good health and CMV-seronegative.

This clone was seen a few times. CDR3 DNA sequence: TGTGCCAGCAGCCCCTATACGGGACTGACTATCCTCATGAACACTGAAGCTTTCTTT. This translates into CASSPYTGLTILMNTEAFF. J is TRBJ1-1 and V is TRBV5-6; maybe TRBD1 (5 bases). In germline, CDR1 is SGHDT, CDR2 YYEEEE. The CDR3 has 19 amino acids. Deletions cut 4 bases from V and 0 bases from J, with 25 bases between.

This chain links TRBV4-3 with TRBJ1-2; TRBD1 matches 7 bases. The CDR3 is 17 amino acids. J lost 4 bases, V lost 0 bases, and 11 bases had no gene match. Germline V gene sequence: CDR1 LGHNA, CDR2 YSLEER. The CDR3 DNA reads TGCGCCAGCAGCCAAGATGGACTGAGACAGGGATCCTATGGCTACACCTTC. Translating it yields CASSQDGLRQGSYGYTF.

The rearrangement links TRBV27 to TRBJ1-4, with 8 bases fitting TRBD1. The CDR3 sequence is 17 residues long. The germline CDR1 and CDR2 sequences are MNHEY and SMNVEV (reference sequence). J lost 7 bases, V lost 7 bases, and 17 bases had no gene match. CDR3 sequence: CASTPSRTGSSREKLFF. CDR3 nucleotide sequence: TGTGCCAGCACCCCGTCCCGGACAGGGAGCTCGCGTGAAAAACTGTTTTTT.

This chain connects TRBV6-6 to TRBJ2-7, with D unresolved. V was clipped by 0 bases and J by 0 bases, with 9 bases between them. CDR1 and CDR2 from the germline V gene are MNHNY and SVGAGI (reference sequence). The CDR3 runs 15 residues. CDR3 region: CASSYSPGSSYEQYF. CDR3 nucleotides: TGTGCCAGCAGTTACTCTCCCGGTAGCTCCTACGAGCAGTACTTC.

The CDR3 DNA reads TGCGCCAGCAGCCTAATGGGCCAGGGGAGTGAAAAACTGTTTTTT. It translates to CASSLMGQGSEKLFF. The chain is built from TRBV5-1 and TRBJ1-4, with D perhaps matching TRBD1 (6 bases). V lost 4 bases and J lost 7, with 17 bases in between. The CDR3 totals 15 residues. Germline V gene lookup returns CDR1 SGHRS and CDR2 YFSETQ.

The V and J genes are TRBV7-2 and TRBJ1-4, with TRBD1 matching 7 bases. The CDR3 is 15 residues long. Germline V gene sequence: CDR1 SGHTA, CDR2 FQGNSA. Trimming at V came to 5 bases and at J to 5 bases, leaving 8 bases not matched to a gene. This chain's CDR3 is CASSPRTGLNEKLFF. DNA of the CDR3: TGTGCCAGCAGCCCCCGGACAGGTTTGAATGAAAAACTGTTTTTT.

The chain carries TRBV27 and TRBJ2-7; 9 bases match TRBD1. Germline V CDR1 and CDR2: MNHEY, SMNVEV (reference sequence). The junction had 10 bases not matched to a gene; V was cut back by 10 bases and J by 6 bases. The CDR3 is 13 residues long. In nucleotides, the CDR3 is TGTGCCACCCGGGGGACAGGGTTGTTCGAGCAGTACTTC. Translation: CATRGTGLFEQYF.

This rearrangement joins TRBV7-2 to TRBJ2-3; possibly TRBD1 for D (6 bases). There are 14 residues in the CDR3. Deletions cut 5 bases from V and 3 bases from J, with 12 bases between. The germline V gene has CDR1 SGHTA and CDR2 FQGNSA. CDR3 sequence: CASSQIDRTDTQYF. Written as DNA, the CDR3 is TGTGCCAGCAGCCAAATAGACAGGACAGATACGCAGTATTTT.

This clone was seen a few times. The chain uses TRBV5-1 and TRBJ2-5; 9 nucleotides align to TRBD2. CDR1 SGHRS and CDR2 YFSETQ come from the germline V gene. The CDR3 is made up of 14 amino acids. V was pared by 1 base and J by 9 bases, with 7 bases of the junction left unmatched. The CDR3 loop reads CASSLSSSGEPQYF. The CDR3 DNA reads as TGCGCCAGCAGCTTGTCGTCTAGCGGGGAGCCCCAGTACTTC.

This clone was counted a single time. This chain links TRBV27 with TRBJ2-1; 7 nucleotides agree with TRBD2. Losses at the gene ends were 3 bases for V and 5 bases for J; bases not matched to a gene: 7. The CDR3 runs to 15 residues. The germline gives CDR1 MNHEY, CDR2 SMNVEV (reference sequence). This CDR3 is CASSFGASGNNEQFF. For the CDR3, the DNA is TGTGCCAGCAGTTTTGGGGCTAGCGGAAACAATGAGCAGTTCTTC.

The chain joins TRBV7-2 to TRBJ2-7; D possibly corresponds to TRBD1 (5 bases). This CDR3 is 14 amino acids long. The ends were cut back, 5 bases at V and 1 base at J, with 12 bases in the middle. Germline CDR1 is SGHTA and CDR2 is FQGNSA. The CDR3 spells CASSPRGHSYEQYF. The CDR3 coding sequence is TGTGCCAGCAGCCCACGCGGACATTCCTACGAGCAGTACTTC.

This clone came up once. The V call is TRBV5-1, the J call TRBJ2-1, with TRBD2 matching over 8 bases. The CDR3 totals 15 residues. The V gene end was trimmed by 1 base and the J gene end by 8 bases; junction bases not matched to a gene: 8. In germline, CDR1 is SGHRS, CDR2 YFSETQ. The CDR3 nucleotides read TGCGCCAGCAGCTTGACTTTAGCGGGGTCCCATGAGCAGTTCTTC. It encodes CASSLTLAGSHEQFF.

The rearrangement joins TRBV18 to TRBJ1-1, with D unresolved. The length of the CDR3 is 14 residues. V was clipped by 2 bases and J by 5 bases, with 12 bases between them. The germline V gene has CDR1 KGHSH and CDR2 LQKENI. For the CDR3, the DNA is TGTGCCAGCTCACCATGGGCCAGTAGGACTGAAGCTTTCTTT. Amino acid sequence: CASSPWASRTEAFF.

This chain links TRBV10-3 with TRBJ1-1; a weak D match, TRBD1 (5 bases). The CDR3 is 11 residues long. The V end lost 8 bases, the J end lost 7 bases, and 11 bases lay between the germline ends. Germline lookup yields CDR1 ENHRY and CDR2 SYGVKD. Written as DNA, the CDR3 is TGTGCCATCGGGGAGGGACTTGAAGCTTTCTTT. Protein: CAIGEGLEAFF.

The chain employs TRBV27 and TRBJ1-2, with 7 bases matching TRBD1. Germline values: CDR1 MNHEY, CDR2 SMNVEV (reference sequence). The CDR3 length is 12 residues. After removal of 5 bases from V and 8 bases from J, the junction contained 5 bases not matched to a gene. CDR3: CASSLDRYGYTF. The CDR3 coding sequence is TGTGCCAGCAGTCTGGACAGGTACGGCTACACCTTC.

The chain is built from TRBV11-1 and TRBJ2-7, with 7 positions matching TRBD1. Germline lookup yields CDR1 SGHAT and CDR2 FQDESV (reference sequence). The CDR3 loop spans 16 amino acids. V shed 7 bases, J shed 2 bases, and the junction held 14 bases outside the gene matches. The CDR3 protein is CASMTGNIGSTYEQYF. In DNA form, the CDR3 reads TGTGCCAGCATGACAGGGAACATCGGTAGCACCTACGAGCAGTACTTC.

The rearrangement uses TRBV11-2 and TRBJ2-7; TRBD1 aligns across 11 bases. This CDR3 is built from 14 residues. The V gene end was trimmed by 8 bases and the J gene end by 2 bases; junction bases not matched to a gene: 5. The V gene's germline CDR1 is SGHAT and CDR2 FQNNGV. The CDR3 sequence is CASGRDRGAYEQYF. DNA of the CDR3: TGTGCCAGCGGCCGGGACAGGGGGGCCTACGAGCAGTACTTC.

The chain has TRBV6-5 and TRBJ1-1; no clear D. This CDR3 has 12 residues. Trimming left V 4 bases short and J 4 bases short, with 7 bases between. Germline CDR1 is MNHEY and CDR2 is SVGAGI. The CDR3 DNA is TGTGCCAGCAGTTCGGGTAGCACTGAAGCTTTCTTT. Translating it yields CASSSGSTEAFF.

This clone was detected a few times. V and J are TRBV27 and TRBJ2-5, with a possible D match to TRBD2 (7 bases). V lost 3 bases and J lost 5, with 19 bases in between. The germline V gene encodes CDR1 MNHEY and CDR2 SMNVEV (reference sequence). This CDR3 is built from 16 residues. CDR3 amino acids: CASSLRRGATSETQYF. CDR3 nucleotides: TGTGCCAGCAGTTTGAGACGGGGGGCTACAAGCGAGACCCAGTACTTC.

This chain uses TRBV6-4 with TRBJ2-1, with a possible D match to TRBD2 (7 bases). This CDR3 has 15 amino acids. Germline values: CDR1 MRHNA, CDR2 SNTAGT. Trimming left V 5 bases short and J 8 bases short, with 19 bases between. The CDR3 region has the DNA TGTGCCAGCAGTCCTATGGGGGGGGCCCGCCATGAGCAGTTCTTC. Protein sequence: CASSPMGGARHEQFF.

The chain uses TRBV6-5 and TRBJ1-3, with D hard to call. CDR3 length equals 13 residues. V gave up 5 bases and J gave up 4 bases, with 9 bases separating them. The germline CDR1 and CDR2 sequences are MNHEY and SVGAGI. The chain's CDR3 is CASSRGRGNTIYF. In nucleotides, the CDR3 is TGTGCCAGCAGTCGAGGAAGAGGAAACACCATATATTTT.

In DNA, the CDR3 is TGTGCCAGCAGTTACTCGAGGCTAGGGGCGGCCGAGCAGTACTTC. It encodes CASSYSRLGAAEQYF. The rearrangement links TRBV6-5 to TRBJ2-7; tentatively, D is TRBD1 (5 bases). V lost 0 bases and J lost 6, with 15 bases in between. The CDR3 runs to 15 residues. CDR1 and CDR2 from the germline V gene are MNHEY and SVGAGI.

The chain recombines TRBV29-1 with TRBJ1-4; D uncertain. The CDR3 runs 13 residues. The V end lost 7 bases, the J end lost 8 bases, and 17 bases lay between the germline ends. Looked up from germline, CDR1 is SQVTM and CDR2 is ANQGSEA. CDR3 sequence: CSGAGRVGEKLFF. The CDR3 region has the DNA TGCAGCGGCGCGGGGAGGGTTGGCGAAAAACTGTTTTTT. The full variable domain, its missing parts supplied by reference TRBV29-1 and TRBJ1-4, is SAVISQKPSRDICQRGTSLTIQCQVDSQVTMMFWYRQQPGQSLTLIATANQGSEATYESGFVIDKFPISRPNLTFSTLTVSNMSPEDSSIYLCSGAGRVGEKLFFGSGTQLSVL.

In DNA, the CDR3 is TGTGCCAGCAGCTTGGGACATAACACCGGGGAGCTGTTTTTT. Encoded protein: CASSLGHNTGELFF. The chain is built from TRBV7-3 and TRBJ2-2; a weak D match, TRBD1 (6 bases). V was cut by 3 bases and J by 2 bases, with 7 bases left in between. From germline, CDR1 is SGHTA and CDR2 FQGTGA. This CDR3 is built from 14 residues.

This rearrangement joins TRBV18 to TRBJ2-3; 7 bases line up with TRBD2. The CDR3 has 14 amino acids. V shed 6 bases, J shed 4 bases, and the junction held 7 bases outside the gene matches. Germline V lookup: CDR1 KGHSH, CDR2 LQKENI. The CDR3 protein is CASSTTGGADTQYF. CDR3 in DNA: TGTGCCAGCTCGACTACGGGGGGAGCAGATACGCAGTATTTT.

This chain connects TRBV11-2 to TRBJ1-2; 7 positions agree with TRBD1. The germline V gene has CDR1 SGHAT and CDR2 FQNNGV. V was pared by 0 bases and J by 4 bases, with 8 bases of the junction left unmatched. The CDR3 covers 16 residues. This CDR3 is CASSLDLRGPSYGYTF. The CDR3, as DNA: TGTGCCAGCAGCTTAGATCTTAGGGGGCCCAGCTATGGCTACACCTTC.

The gene calls are TRBV18 and TRBJ1-5; D gene ambiguous. V dropped 2 bases and J dropped 7 bases, with 21 bases sitting between them. The CDR3 covers 17 residues. Germline-derived CDR1 and CDR2 are KGHSH and LQKENI. The chain's CDR3 is CASSPREAVKGSQPQHF. The CDR3 nucleotides read TGTGCCAGCTCACCAAGAGAAGCGGTGAAGGGTTCCCAGCCCCAGCATTTT.

This chain uses TRBV27 with TRBJ1-1; possibly TRBD1 for D (5 bases). V gave up 3 bases and J gave up 1 base, with 9 bases separating them. The germline gives CDR1 MNHEY, CDR2 SMNVEV (reference sequence). The CDR3 extends over 14 amino acids. CDR3 sequence reads: CASSLGGENTEAFF. In DNA form, the CDR3 reads TGTGCCAGCAGTTTGGGAGGGGAGAACACTGAAGCTTTCTTT.

The rearrangement links TRBV12-5 to TRBJ1-3; 8 positions agree with TRBD1. The CDR3 length is 16 residues. The V gene end was trimmed by 6 bases and the J gene end by 0 bases; junction bases not matched to a gene: 7. The germline V gene has CDR1 LGHNT and CDR2 FRNRAP. The CDR3 nucleotides read TGTGCTAGTGGGCTAGGACAGGGAAGCTCTGGAAACACCATATATTTT. This translates into CASGLGQGSSGNTIYF.

This chain connects TRBV5-1 to TRBJ1-2; no definite D call. The CDR3 runs to 11 residues. The V end was cut by 4 bases, the J end by 10 bases, with 11 bases between. CDR1 and CDR2 from the germline V gene are SGHRS and YFSETQ. The DNA of the CDR3 is TGCGCCAGCAGCCATTACGGAGCCTACACCTTC. Its protein is CASSHYGAYTF.